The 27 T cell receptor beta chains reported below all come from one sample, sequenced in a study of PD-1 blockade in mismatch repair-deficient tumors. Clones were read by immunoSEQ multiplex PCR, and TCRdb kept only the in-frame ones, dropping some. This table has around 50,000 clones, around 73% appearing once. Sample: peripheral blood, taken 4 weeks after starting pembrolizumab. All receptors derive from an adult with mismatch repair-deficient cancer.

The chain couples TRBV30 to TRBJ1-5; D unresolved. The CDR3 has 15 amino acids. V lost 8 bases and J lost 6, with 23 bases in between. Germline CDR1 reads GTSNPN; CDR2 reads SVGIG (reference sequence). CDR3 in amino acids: CARPSGPTSSQPQHF. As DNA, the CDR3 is TGTGCCCGCCCCAGTGGCCCCACTAGTAGTCAGCCCCAGCATTTT.

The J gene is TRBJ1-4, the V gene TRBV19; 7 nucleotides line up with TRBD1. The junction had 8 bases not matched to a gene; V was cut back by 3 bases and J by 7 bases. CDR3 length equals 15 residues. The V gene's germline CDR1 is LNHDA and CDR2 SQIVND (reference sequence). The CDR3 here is CASSITGDAGEKLFF. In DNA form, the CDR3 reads TGTGCCAGTAGTATCACAGGGGATGCAGGTGAAAAACTGTTTTTT. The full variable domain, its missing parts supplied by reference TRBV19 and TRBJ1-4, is DGGITQSPKYLFRKEGQNVTLSCEQNLNHDAMYWYRQDPGQGLRLIYYSQIVNDFQKGDIAEGYSVSREKKESFPLTVTSAQKNPTAFYLCASSITGDAGEKLFFGSGTQLSVL.

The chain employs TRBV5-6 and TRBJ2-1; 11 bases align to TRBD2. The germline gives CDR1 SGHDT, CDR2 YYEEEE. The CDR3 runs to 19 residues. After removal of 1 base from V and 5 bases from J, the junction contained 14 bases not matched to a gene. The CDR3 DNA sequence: TGTGCCAGCAGCTTGACCTTAGCGGGAGGGCCTACGGCCAACAATGAGCAGTTCTTC. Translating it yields CASSLTLAGGPTANNEQFF.

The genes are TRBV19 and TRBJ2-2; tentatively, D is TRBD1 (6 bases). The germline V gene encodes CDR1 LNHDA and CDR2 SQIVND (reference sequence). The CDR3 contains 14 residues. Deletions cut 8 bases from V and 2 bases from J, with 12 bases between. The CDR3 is CASRDRSNTGELFF. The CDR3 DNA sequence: TGTGCCAGTCGCGACAGGAGCAACACCGGGGAGCTGTTTTTT.

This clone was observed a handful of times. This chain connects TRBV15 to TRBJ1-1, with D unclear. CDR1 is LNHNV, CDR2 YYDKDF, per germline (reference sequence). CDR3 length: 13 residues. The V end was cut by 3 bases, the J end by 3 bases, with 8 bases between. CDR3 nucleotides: TGTGCCACCAGCAGGGAACGATACACTGAAGCTTTCTTT. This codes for CATSRERYTEAFF.

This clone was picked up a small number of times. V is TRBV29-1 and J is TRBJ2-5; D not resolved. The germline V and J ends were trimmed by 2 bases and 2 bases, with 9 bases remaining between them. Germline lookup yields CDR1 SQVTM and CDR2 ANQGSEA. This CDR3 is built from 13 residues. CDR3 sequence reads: CSVEFRAQETQYF. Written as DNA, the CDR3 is TGCAGCGTTGAATTCCGGGCTCAAGAGACCCAGTACTTC.

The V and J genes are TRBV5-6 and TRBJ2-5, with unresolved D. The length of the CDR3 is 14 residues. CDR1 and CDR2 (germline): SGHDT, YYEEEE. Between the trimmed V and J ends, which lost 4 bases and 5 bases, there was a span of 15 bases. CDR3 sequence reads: CASSPPGLRETQYF. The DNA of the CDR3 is TGTGCCAGCAGCCCGCCCGGGCTCCGGGAGACCCAGTACTTC.

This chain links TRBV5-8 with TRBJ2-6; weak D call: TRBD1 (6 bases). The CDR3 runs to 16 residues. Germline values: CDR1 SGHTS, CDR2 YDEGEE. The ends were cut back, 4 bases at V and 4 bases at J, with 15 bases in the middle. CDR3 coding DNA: TGTGCCAGCAGCGCTAATACAGGGTGGGGGGCCAACGTCCTGACTTTC. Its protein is CASSANTGWGANVLTF.

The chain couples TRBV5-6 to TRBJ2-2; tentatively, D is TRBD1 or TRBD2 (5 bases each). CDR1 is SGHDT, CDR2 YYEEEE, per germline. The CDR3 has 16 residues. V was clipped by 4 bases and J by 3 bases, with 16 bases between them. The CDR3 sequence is CASSTPTGRDTGELFF. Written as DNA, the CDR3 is TGTGCCAGCAGCACCCCGACGGGGCGGGACACCGGGGAGCTGTTTTTT.

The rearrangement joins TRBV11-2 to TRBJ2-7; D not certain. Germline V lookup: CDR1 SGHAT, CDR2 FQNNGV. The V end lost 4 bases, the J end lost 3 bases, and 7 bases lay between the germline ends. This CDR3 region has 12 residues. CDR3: CASSSLFYEQYF. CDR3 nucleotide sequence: TGTGCCAGCAGCTCCCTCTTCTACGAGCAGTACTTC.

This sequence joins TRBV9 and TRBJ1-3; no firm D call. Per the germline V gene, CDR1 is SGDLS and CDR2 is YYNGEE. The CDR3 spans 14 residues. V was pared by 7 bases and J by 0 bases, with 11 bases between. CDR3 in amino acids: CASGERSSGNTIYF. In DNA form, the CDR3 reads TGTGCCAGCGGTGAGAGAAGCTCTGGAAACACCATATATTTT.

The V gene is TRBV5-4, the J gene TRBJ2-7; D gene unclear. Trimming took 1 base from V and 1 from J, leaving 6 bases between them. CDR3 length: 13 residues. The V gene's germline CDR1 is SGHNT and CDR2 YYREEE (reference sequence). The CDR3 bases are TGTGCCAGCAGCTTGTCACAGTCCTACGAGCAGTACTTC. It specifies CASSLSQSYEQYF. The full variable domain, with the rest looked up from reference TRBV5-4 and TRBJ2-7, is ETGVTQSPTHLIKTRGQQVTLRCSSQSGHNTVSWYQQALGQGPQFIFQYYREEENGRGNFPPRFSGLQFPNYSSELNVNALELDDSALYLCASSLSQSYEQYFGPGTRLTVT.

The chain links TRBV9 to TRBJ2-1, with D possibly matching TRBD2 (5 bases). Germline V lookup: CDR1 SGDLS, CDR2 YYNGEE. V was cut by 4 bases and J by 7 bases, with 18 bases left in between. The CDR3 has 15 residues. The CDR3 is CASSPGGSVMNEQFF. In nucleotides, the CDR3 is TGTGCCAGCAGCCCCGGCGGGTCTGTTATGAATGAGCAGTTCTTC.

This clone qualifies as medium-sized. The CDR3 sequence: CATSRAGFTYEQYF. CDR3 nucleotides: TGTGCCACCAGCAGAGCAGGGTTCACCTACGAGCAGTACTTC. The chain recombines TRBV15 with TRBJ2-7; TRBD1 might be the D (5 bases). The CDR3 is made up of 14 amino acids. CDR1 is LNHNV and CDR2 is YYDKDF in the germline V gene (reference sequence). The V gene lost 1 base and the J gene lost 2 bases, with 9 bases spanning the gap.

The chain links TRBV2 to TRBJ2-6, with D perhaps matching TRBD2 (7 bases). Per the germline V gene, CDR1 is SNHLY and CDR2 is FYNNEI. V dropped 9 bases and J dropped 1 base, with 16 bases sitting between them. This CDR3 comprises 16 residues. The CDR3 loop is CARSAGRGSGANVLTF. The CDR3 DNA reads TGTGCCAGGTCGGCAGGGAGGGGGTCTGGGGCCAACGTCCTGACTTTC.

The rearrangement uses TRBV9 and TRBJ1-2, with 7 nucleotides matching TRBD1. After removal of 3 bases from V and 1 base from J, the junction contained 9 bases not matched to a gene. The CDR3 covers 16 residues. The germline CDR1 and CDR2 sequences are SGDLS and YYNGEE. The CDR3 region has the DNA TGTGCCAGCAGCGCCGCTTCGACAGGGTTTAACTATGGCTACACCTTC. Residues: CASSAASTGFNYGYTF.

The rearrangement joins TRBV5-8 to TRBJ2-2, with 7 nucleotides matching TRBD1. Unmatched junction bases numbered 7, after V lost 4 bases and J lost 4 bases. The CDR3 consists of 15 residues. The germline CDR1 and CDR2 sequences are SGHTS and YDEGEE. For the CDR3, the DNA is TGTGCCAGCAGCCTACAGGGGTTGATCACCGGGGAGCTGTTTTTT. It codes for CASSLQGLITGELFF.

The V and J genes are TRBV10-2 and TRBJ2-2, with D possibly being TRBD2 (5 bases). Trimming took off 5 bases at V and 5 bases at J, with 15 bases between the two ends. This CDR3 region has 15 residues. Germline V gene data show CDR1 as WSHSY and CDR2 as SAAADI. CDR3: CASSQVYLATGELFF. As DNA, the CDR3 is TGCGCCAGCAGTCAAGTTTACCTAGCTACCGGGGAGCTGTTTTTT.

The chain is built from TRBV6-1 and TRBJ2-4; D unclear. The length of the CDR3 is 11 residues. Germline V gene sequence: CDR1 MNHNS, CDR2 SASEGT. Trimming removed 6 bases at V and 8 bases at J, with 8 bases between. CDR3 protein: CASRTNDIQYF. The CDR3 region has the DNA TGTGCCAGCAGGACAAACGACATTCAGTACTTC.

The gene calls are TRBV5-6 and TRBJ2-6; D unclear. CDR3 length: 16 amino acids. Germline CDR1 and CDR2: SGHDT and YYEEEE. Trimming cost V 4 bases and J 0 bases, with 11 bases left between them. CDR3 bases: TGTGCCAGCAGCGTTGAGATCCACTCTGGGGCCAACGTCCTGACTTTC. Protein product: CASSVEIHSGANVLTF.

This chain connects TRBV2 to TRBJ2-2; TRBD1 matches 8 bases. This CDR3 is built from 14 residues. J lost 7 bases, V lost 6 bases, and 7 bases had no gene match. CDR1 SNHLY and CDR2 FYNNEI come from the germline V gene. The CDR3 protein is CASRGTGGNGELFF. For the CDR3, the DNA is TGTGCCAGCAGGGGAACAGGGGGAAACGGGGAGCTGTTTTTT.

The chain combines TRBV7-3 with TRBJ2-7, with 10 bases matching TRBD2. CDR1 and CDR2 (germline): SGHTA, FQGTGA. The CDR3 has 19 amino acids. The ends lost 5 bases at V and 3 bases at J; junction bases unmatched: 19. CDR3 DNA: TGTGCCAGCAGCACTAGCGGGAACGACCTTTTAGGCGATTACTACGAGCAGTACTTC. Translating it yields CASSTSGNDLLGDYYEQYF.

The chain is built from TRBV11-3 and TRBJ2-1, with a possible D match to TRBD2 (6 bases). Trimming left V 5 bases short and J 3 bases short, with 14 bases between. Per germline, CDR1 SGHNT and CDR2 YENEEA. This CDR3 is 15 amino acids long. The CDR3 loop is CASSLGLTGYNEQFF. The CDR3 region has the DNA TGTGCCAGCAGCCTTGGACTAACTGGCTACAATGAGCAGTTCTTC.

This CDR3 is CASSSDPAYEQYF. The CDR3 nucleotides read TGTGCCAGCAGCTCAGACCCAGCCTACGAGCAGTACTTC. V and J are TRBV5-4 and TRBJ2-7; D remains unclear. Germline V gene data show CDR1 as SGHNT and CDR2 as YYREEE (reference sequence). V lost 3 bases and J lost 2, with 9 bases in between. The length of the CDR3 is 13 residues.

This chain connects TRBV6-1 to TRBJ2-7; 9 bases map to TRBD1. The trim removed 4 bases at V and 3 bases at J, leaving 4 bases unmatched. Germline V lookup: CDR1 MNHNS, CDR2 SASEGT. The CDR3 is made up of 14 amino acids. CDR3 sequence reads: CASSGGQGHYEQYF. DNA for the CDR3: TGTGCCAGCAGTGGGGGACAGGGCCACTACGAGCAGTACTTC.

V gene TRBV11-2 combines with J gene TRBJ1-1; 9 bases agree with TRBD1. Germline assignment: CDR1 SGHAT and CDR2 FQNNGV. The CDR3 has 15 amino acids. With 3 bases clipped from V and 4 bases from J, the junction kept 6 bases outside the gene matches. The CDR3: CASSFRDRVGTEAFF. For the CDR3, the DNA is TGTGCCAGCAGCTTCCGGGACAGGGTCGGCACTGAAGCTTTCTTT.

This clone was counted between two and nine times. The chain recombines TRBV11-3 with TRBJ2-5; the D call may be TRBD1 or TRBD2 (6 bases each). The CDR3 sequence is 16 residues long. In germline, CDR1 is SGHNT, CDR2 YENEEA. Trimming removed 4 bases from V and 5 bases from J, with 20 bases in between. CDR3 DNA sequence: TGTGCCAGCAGCTCCCTGGGGGCCAAAGGAGGGGAGACCCAGTACTTC. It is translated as CASSSLGAKGGETQYF.